This TCR beta chain originates from a study of CD8 T cells in ankylosing spondylitis. Making the TCR beta libraries involved quantitative 5'-RACE with molecular barcodes. TCRdb analysed the 5' RACE reads with MiXCR anew, one entry per CDR3 protein. The repertoire holds 290,000 or so distinct CDR3 sequences, with about a fifth as singletons. There are a few counts of this clonotype. Its antigen remains unidentified. Findings and caveats of the study: Matched ankylosing spondylitis synovial fluid reportedly contained a significantly enriched population of disease-linked clones.

The receptor was derived from a female donor with ankylosing spondylitis or in good health (not recorded which). The sequenced sample consisted of blood, either unsorted or a sorted T cell fraction (not recorded which).

The CDR3 DNA is TGCGCCAGCAGCCAAGCACTAGCGGAAGGGAATGAGCAGTTCTTC. Translation: CASSQALAEGNEQFF. The chain uses TRBV4-3 and TRBJ2-1; 8 bases agree with TRBD2. Germline trimming cut 1 base from V and 7 bases from J; bases unmatched to any gene: 6. The germline V gene encodes CDR1 LGHNA and CDR2 YSLEER. This CDR3 region has 15 residues.